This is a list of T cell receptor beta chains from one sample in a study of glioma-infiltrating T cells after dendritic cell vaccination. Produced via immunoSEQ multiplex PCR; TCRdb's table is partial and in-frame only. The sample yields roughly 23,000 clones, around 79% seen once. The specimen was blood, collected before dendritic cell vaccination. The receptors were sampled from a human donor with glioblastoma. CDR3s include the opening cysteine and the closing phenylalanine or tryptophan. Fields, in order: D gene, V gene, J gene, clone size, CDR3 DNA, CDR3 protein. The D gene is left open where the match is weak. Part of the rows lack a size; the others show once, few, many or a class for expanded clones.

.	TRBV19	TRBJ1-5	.	TGTGCCAGTAGAGACGGACAGTGGGGTGGCAATCAGCCCCAGCATTTT	CASRDGQWGGNQPQHF
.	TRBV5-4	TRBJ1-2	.	TGTGCCAGCAGCTTGGACGGCTATGGCTACACCTTC	CASSLDGYGYTF
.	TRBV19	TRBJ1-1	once	TGTGCCAGTACCTCCGGGGGAGGGTACACTGAAGCTTTCTTT	CASTSGGGYTEAFF
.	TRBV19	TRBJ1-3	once	TGTGCCAGTAGTTCCCTCCCTAGGACCATATATTTT	CASSSLPRTIYF
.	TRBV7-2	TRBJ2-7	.	TGTGCCAGCAGCCTAGGACAGAAAACCTACGAGCAGCACTTC	CASSLGQKTYEQHF
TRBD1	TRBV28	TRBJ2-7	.	TGTGCCAGCAGTCCCTACAGGGGTACTTACGAGCAGTACTTC	CASSPYRGTYEQYF
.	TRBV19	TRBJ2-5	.	TGTGCCAGTAGTCCCGGTGGGAGAGGGGGCCAAGAGACCCAGTACTTC	CASSPGGRGGQETQYF
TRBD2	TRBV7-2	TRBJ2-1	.	TGTGCCAGCAGCCAGCGACTAGCGGGAGGAGGGAACAATGAGCAGTTCTTC	CASSQRLAGGGNNEQFF
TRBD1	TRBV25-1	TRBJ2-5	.	TGTGCCAGCAGTGAACAGGGGGCTCAAGAGACCCAGTACTTC	CASSEQGAQETQYF
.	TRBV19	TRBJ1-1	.	TGTGCCAGTATTGGACAGATTTCCACTGAAGCTTTCTTT	CASIGQISTEAFF
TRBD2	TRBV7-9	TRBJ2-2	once	TGTGCCAGCACCTCTATAGCGGGAGGGAACACCGGGGAGCTGTTTTTT	CASTSIAGGNTGELFF
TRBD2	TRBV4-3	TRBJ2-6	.	TGCGCCAGCAGCCAGACATTGAGCGGGATGGTCTCTGGGGCCAACGTCCTGACTTTC	CASSQTLSGMVSGANVLTF
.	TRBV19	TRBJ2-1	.	TGTGCCAGTAGTATACAGGGAAGGTCGTATAATGAGCAGTTCTTC	CASSIQGRSYNEQFF
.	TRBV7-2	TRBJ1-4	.	TGTGCCAGCAGCTTGGGTCTAGCTAATGAAAAACTGTTTTTT	CASSLGLANEKLFF
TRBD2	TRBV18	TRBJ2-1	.	TGTGCCAGCTCGGAACTAGCGGGTATCAGTGAGCAGTTCTTC	CASSELAGISEQFF
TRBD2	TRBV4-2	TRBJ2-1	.	TGTGCCAGCAGCCAAGTAAGCAGCGGGAGAGAAAATGAGCAGTTCTTC	CASSQVSSGRENEQFF
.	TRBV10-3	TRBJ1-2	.	TGTGCCATCAGTGAGACGGGAAACTATGGCTACACCTTC	CAISETGNYGYTF